Listed below are T cell receptor beta chains from one sample, sequenced in a study of technical replicates of blood from several donors. Here immunoSEQ multiplex PCR was the method, and the copy in TCRdb shows in-frame clones only, minus some. The sample contains tens of thousands of clones, less than 98% of which appear only once. Sequences were obtained from T cells isolated from PBMCs. The receptors shown here come from a human donor in good health. The CDR3 runs from the conserved cysteine through the conserved F or W. A D gene is named only where the DNA matches it firmly. Only some rows state a clone size, as once, few, many or a class for expanded clones.

v_call,j_call,clone_size,d_call,cdr3_aa,cdr3_nt
TRBV27,TRBJ2-3,.,TRBD2,CASSFTAGGGTQYF,TGTGCCAGCAGTTTCACGGCGGGAGGAGGTACGCAGTATTTT
TRBV10-1,TRBJ2-7,.,TRBD2,CASSDRDYSYEQYF,TGCGCCAGCAGCGACCGGGACTATTCCTACGAGCAGTACTTC
TRBV5-4,TRBJ2-7,once,.,CASSPVVAELYEQYF,TGTGCCAGCAGCCCGGTGGTAGCGGAACTTTACGAGCAGTACTTC
TRBV27,TRBJ2-4,.,TRBD2,CASSLSGRGNIQYF,TGTGCCAGCAGTTTGAGCGGGAGAGGTAACATTCAGTACTTC
TRBV10-3,TRBJ2-1,.,.,CAISGSGSLVRNEQFF,TGTGCCATCAGTGGTAGCGGATCACTGGTTAGGAATGAGCAGTTCTTC
TRBV18,TRBJ2-5,.,TRBD2,CASSPTSGRTPGETQYF,TGTGCCAGCTCACCTACAAGCGGGAGGACCCCAGGAGAGACCCAGTACTTC
TRBV7-2,TRBJ2-7,.,.,CASSLGRRGLTPYEQYF,TGTGCCAGCAGCTTAGGGCGTCGGGGACTTACCCCCTACGAGCAGTACTTC
TRBV15,TRBJ2-1,.,.,CATSRRGINEQFF,TGTGCCACCAGCAGAAGGGGTATCAATGAGCAGTTCTTC
TRBV28,TRBJ1-1,.,TRBD1,CASSLDRDTEAFF,TGTGCCAGCAGTTTGGACAGGGACACTGAAGCTTTCTTT
TRBV9,TRBJ2-5,.,TRBD2,CASSVELRGAQYF,TGTGCCAGCAGCGTGGAGCTACGGGGGGCCCAGTACTTC
TRBV7-9,TRBJ2-1,.,.,CASSLAGVAYNEQFF,TGTGCCAGCAGCTTAGCGGGAGTGGCCTACAATGAGCAGTTCTTC
TRBV7-8,TRBJ2-7,.,TRBD2,CASSIRPTSGSSWQYF,TGTGCCAGCAGCATCCGCCCAACTAGCGGGAGTTCCTGGCAGTACTTC
TRBV29-1,TRBJ1-1,.,.,CSVLTKGGGTEAFF,TGCAGCGTCCTCACAAAGGGGGGGGGCACTGAAGCTTTCTTT
TRBV4-1,TRBJ1-2,.,.,CASSHQLRGSNYGYTF,TGCGCCAGCAGCCACCAACTCAGGGGATCTAACTATGGCTACACCTTC
TRBV7-9,TRBJ2-7,medium-sized,TRBD1,CASRGQGGTYEQYF,TGTGCCAGCAGGGGACAGGGAGGAACCTACGAGCAGTACTTC
TRBV6-5,TRBJ1-3,.,TRBD1,CASSYSTGLGGNTIYF,TGTGCCAGCAGTTACTCGACAGGGCTAGGTGGAAACACCATATATTTT
TRBV14,TRBJ2-1,.,TRBD2,CASSQGFQRELEGEQFF,TGTGCCAGCAGCCAAGGTTTCCAGCGGGAGCTGGAGGGTGAGCAGTTCTTC
TRBV6-5,TRBJ2-7,.,TRBD1,CASSRGGATTYEQYF,TGTGCCAGCAGCCGAGGGGGCGCGACCACCTACGAGCAGTACTTC
TRBV9,TRBJ2-1,.,.,CASSVGVQEQFF,TGTGCCAGCAGCGTAGGTGTCCAGGAGCAGTTCTTC
TRBV5-1,TRBJ2-3,.,TRBD2,CASLLSSGTSDSDTQYF,TGCGCCAGCCTATTAAGTTCCGGGACTAGTGACTCAGATACGCAGTATTTT
TRBV5-6,TRBJ2-3,.,.,CASSLGSASGDTQYF,TGTGCCAGCAGCTTGGGTAGTGCCTCGGGAGATACGCAGTATTTT
TRBV9,TRBJ1-1,.,.,CASGRQMNTEAFF,TGTGCCAGCGGGCGACAAATGAACACTGAAGCTTTCTTT
TRBV5-1,TRBJ2-5,.,TRBD2,CASSLLAGQETQYF,TGCGCCAGCAGCTTACTAGCGGGCCAAGAGACCCAGTACTTC
TRBV11-3,TRBJ2-1,.,.,CASSFRGKNEQFF,TGTGCCAGCAGCTTTAGGGGAAAGAATGAGCAGTTCTTC
TRBV7-6,TRBJ2-7,.,.,CASSFQGEAREQYF,TGTGCCAGCAGCTTTCAAGGGGAGGCGCGCGAGCAGTACTTC
TRBV5-1,TRBJ2-3,.,.,CASSLEIRDTQYF,TGCGCCAGCAGCTTGGAAATACGGGATACGCAGTATTTT
TRBV30,TRBJ2-1,once,.,CAWSPLAGNEQFF,TGTGCCTGGAGTCCGCTAGCTGGCAATGAGCAGTTCTTC
TRBV7-8,TRBJ2-7,.,.,CASSSRRWAINSYEQYF,TGTGCCAGCAGCTCCCGAAGGTGGGCGATAAACTCCTACGAGCAGTACTTC
TRBV12-5,TRBJ1-1,.,.,CASGFNPAEAFF,TGTGCTAGTGGTTTTAACCCGGCTGAAGCTTTCTTT
TRBV19,TRBJ2-3,.,TRBD2,CASSSSLTSGSTDTQYF,TGTGCCAGTAGTTCCTCCTTAACTAGCGGTAGCACAGATACGCAGTATTTT
TRBV5-4,TRBJ2-3,.,.,CASSRSGIENTQYF,TGTGCCAGCAGCCGATCGGGGATTGAAAATACGCAGTATTTT
TRBV28,TRBJ2-2,.,TRBD2,CASSEGLAGVERELFF,TGTGCCAGCAGTGAGGGACTAGCGGGAGTGGAGAGGGAGCTGTTTTTT
TRBV20-1,TRBJ2-1,.,.,CSAIRGNEQFF,TGCAGTGCAATCAGGGGTAATGAGCAGTTCTTC
TRBV18,TRBJ2-5,.,TRBD1,CASSMQGARGETQYF,TGTGCCAGCTCCATGCAGGGGGCTAGGGGAGAGACCCAGTACTTC
TRBV7-8,TRBJ2-7,.,.,CASSLEGGGSYEQYF,TGTGCCAGCAGCCTAGAAGGGGGGGGTTCCTACGAGCAGTACTTC
TRBV27,TRBJ2-7,few,TRBD2,CASSWGLGRYEQYF,TGTGCCAGCAGTTGGGGACTAGGCCGCTACGAGCAGTACTTC
TRBV9,TRBJ2-1,.,TRBD2,CASSAGLAGAGEQFF,TGTGCCAGCAGCGCAGGACTAGCGGGAGCTGGGGAGCAGTTCTTC
TRBV28,TRBJ2-2,.,.,CASSLWTANTGELFF,TGTGCCAGCAGTTTGTGGACAGCGAACACCGGGGAGCTGTTTTTT
TRBV15,TRBJ1-1,.,.,CATTPGDFLREAFF,TGTGCCACCACCCCCGGTGACTTTTTAAGGGAAGCTTTCTTT
TRBV30,TRBJ2-3,.,.,CAWGGNSNTDTQYF,TGTGCCTGGGGGGGGAACTCTAACACAGATACGCAGTATTTT
TRBV7-2,TRBJ2-2,.,.,CASSAEEGSRGELFF,TGTGCCAGCAGCGCAGAAGAGGGCAGCCGCGGGGAGCTGTTTTTT
TRBV6-6,TRBJ2-7,.,TRBD2,CASSPGTRNEQYF,TGTGCCAGCAGTCCCGGGACTAGGAACGAGCAGTACTTC
TRBV7-6,TRBJ2-7,.,.,CASSLGQGRSYEQYF,TGTGCCAGCAGCTTAGGTCAGGGCAGGAGCTACGAGCAGTACTTC
TRBV25-1,TRBJ1-5,.,.,CASSEYTGRDQPQHF,TGTGCCAGCAGTGAATATACAGGGCGGGATCAGCCCCAGCATTTT
TRBV4-1,TRBJ2-4,.,.,CASSQGQAYVQYF,TGCGCCAGCAGCCAAGGACAGGCTTATGTTCAGTACTTC
TRBV5-1,TRBJ2-5,.,.,CASSLVAGTKETQYF,TGCGCCAGCAGCTTGGTGGCGGGTACAAAAGAGACCCAGTACTTC
TRBV6-5,TRBJ2-3,.,TRBD2,CASTIRMGGTDTQYF,TGTGCCAGCACCATCCGCATGGGAGGGACAGATACGCAGTATTTT
TRBV14,TRBJ1-2,.,TRBD1,CASSQGQGSYGYTF,TGTGCCAGCAGCCAAGGACAGGGCAGCTATGGCTACACCTTC
TRBV19,TRBJ2-3,.,TRBD2,CASIRLAGYTDTQYF,TGTGCCAGTATCCGACTAGCGGGATACACAGATACGCAGTATTTT
TRBV7-9,TRBJ1-1,.,.,CASSLATGGLRDTEAFF,TGTGCCAGCAGCTTAGCTACCGGGGGTTTAAGGGACACTGAAGCTTTCTTT
TRBV25-1,TRBJ2-5,.,.,CASSDPELEFETQYF,TGTGCCAGCAGTGACCCCGAGCTGGAGTTCGAGACCCAGTACTTC
TRBV7-9,TRBJ2-5,.,.,CASRPGGRQETQYF,TGTGCCAGCAGACCTGGGGGGAGACAAGAGACCCAGTACTTC
TRBV6-5,TRBJ2-6,.,.,CASSRQSSGANVLTF,TGTGCCAGCAGCCGACAGAGCTCTGGGGCCAACGTCCTGACTTTC